This TCR beta chain was retrieved from a study of cytomegalovirus exposure and HLA in healthy donors. Study-wide results and caveats: Earlier findings revealed that most TCR beta V segments proved productive either about 90% or about 30% of the time. CMV serostatus was the only recorded immune exposure for donors.

PCR employed 60 Vbeta and 13 Jbeta primers. Some clones are missing from TCRdb's copy, which holds only in-frame ones; the method was immunoSEQ multiplex PCR. In the table there are 150,000 to 200,000 clones, roughly 9.5% of which are singletons. This clone was seen a handful of times. Its antigen is still unknown. CDR1 and CDR2 (germline): MNHEY, SMNVEV (reference sequence). The CDR3 runs to 16 residues. V lost 5 bases to trimming and J lost 1 base; unmatched junction nucleotides: 4. This receptor was identified in a woman in her 30s in good health and CMV-seropositive. Sequencing used PBMCs. This chain uses TRBV27 with TRBJ1-4, with 10 positions matching TRBD1. CDR3 sequence reads: CASSPGQGQTNEKLFF. Written as DNA, the CDR3 is TGTGCCAGCAGTCCGGGACAGGGGCAAACTAATGAAAAACTGTTTTTT.